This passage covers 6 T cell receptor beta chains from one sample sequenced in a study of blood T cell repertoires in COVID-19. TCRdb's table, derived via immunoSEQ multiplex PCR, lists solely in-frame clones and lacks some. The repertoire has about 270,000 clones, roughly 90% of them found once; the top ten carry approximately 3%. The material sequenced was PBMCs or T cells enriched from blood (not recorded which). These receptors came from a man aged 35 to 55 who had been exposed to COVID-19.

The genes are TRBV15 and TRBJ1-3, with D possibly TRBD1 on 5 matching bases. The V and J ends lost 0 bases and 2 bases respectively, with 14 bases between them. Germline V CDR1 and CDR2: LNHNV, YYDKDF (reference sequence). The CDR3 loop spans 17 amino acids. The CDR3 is CATSRDPAGFPGNTIYF. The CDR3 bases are TGTGCCACCAGCAGAGATCCGGCAGGGTTCCCTGGAAACACCATATATTTT.

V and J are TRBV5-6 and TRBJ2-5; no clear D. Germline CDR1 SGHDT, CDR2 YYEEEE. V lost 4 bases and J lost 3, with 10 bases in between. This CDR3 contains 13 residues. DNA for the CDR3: TGTGCCAGCAGCCCCGAGGTCGAAGAGACCCAGTACTTC. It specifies CASSPEVEETQYF.

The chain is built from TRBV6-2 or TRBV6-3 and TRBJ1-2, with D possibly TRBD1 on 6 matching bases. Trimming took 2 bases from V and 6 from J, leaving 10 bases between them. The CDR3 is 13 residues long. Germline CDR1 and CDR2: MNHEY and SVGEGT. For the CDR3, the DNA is TGTGCCAGCAGTTACAATTCAGGGGATGGCTACACCTTC. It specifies CASSYNSGDGYTF.

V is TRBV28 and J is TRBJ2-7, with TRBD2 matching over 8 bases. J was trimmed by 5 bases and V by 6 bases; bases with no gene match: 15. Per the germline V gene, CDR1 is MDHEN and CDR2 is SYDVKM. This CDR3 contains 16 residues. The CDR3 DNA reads TGTGCCAGCAGACGCCTCGATACTAGCGGACTCGACGAGCAGTACTTC. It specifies CASRRLDTSGLDEQYF.

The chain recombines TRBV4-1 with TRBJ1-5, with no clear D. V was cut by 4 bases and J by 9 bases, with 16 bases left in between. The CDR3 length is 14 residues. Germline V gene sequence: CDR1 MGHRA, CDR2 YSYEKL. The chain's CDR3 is CASSPTPGERPQHF. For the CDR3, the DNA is TGCGCCAGCAGCCCGACACCCGGCGAGAGGCCCCAGCATTTT.

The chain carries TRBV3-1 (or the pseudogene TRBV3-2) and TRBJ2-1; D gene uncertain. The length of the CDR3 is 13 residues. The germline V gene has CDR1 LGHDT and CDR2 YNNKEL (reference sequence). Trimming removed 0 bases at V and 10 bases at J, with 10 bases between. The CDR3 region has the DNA TGTGCCAGCAGCCAAGACCCTGGCCGAGAGCAGTTCTTC. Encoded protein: CASSQDPGREQFF.